This T cell receptor beta chain was recovered during a study of blood T cell repertoires in COVID-19. Study information: The origin of the acute and convalescent COVID-19 samples was the United States, Italy and Spain. Sources were T cells, B-cell-depleted T cells, or PBMCs; the material itself was cDNA or gDNA.

CDR3 length: 13 amino acids. The V end was cut by 5 bases, the J end by 7 bases, with 12 bases between. CDR1 and CDR2 (germline): SGHTA, FQGNSA. As originally analysed: From reference gene primer amplification, estimates of nucleated cell counts were derived. Some clones are missing from TCRdb's copy, which holds only in-frame ones; the method was immunoSEQ multiplex PCR. V and J calls plus clone size are reproduced from that table; the DNA served to infer D and trimming. The sample carries about 72,000 clones, roughly 80% recorded once. A few counts support this clone. The chain is built from TRBV7-2 and TRBJ2-1; D is possibly TRBD1 (5 bases). The TCR comes from a man between 60 and 75 years old with acute or convalescent COVID-19. The sequenced sample consisted of peripheral blood. CDR3 protein: CASSPRGANEQFF. Written as DNA, the CDR3 is TGTGCCAGCAGCCCTAGGGGTGCGAATGAGCAGTTCTTC. The full variable domain, its missing parts supplied by reference TRBV7-2 and TRBJ2-1, is GAGVSQSPSNKVTEKGKDVELRCDPISGHTALYWYRQSLGQGLEFLIYFQGNSAPDKSGLPSDRFSAERTGGSVSTLTIQRTQQEDSAVYLCASSPRGANEQFFGPGTRLTVL.